The T cell receptor beta chain described here comes from a study of blood T cell repertoires in COVID-19. Trimming took 8 bases from V and 6 from J; bases not matched to a gene: 0. CDR1 and CDR2 (germline): MNHEY, SVGAGI. There are 12 residues in the CDR3. Method: immunoSEQ multiplex PCR; TCRdb's copy keeps in-frame clones and lacks some. The sample holds about 180,000 clones, approximately 83% seen once. The rearrangement joins TRBV6-5 to TRBJ1-4, with 10 bases fitting TRBD1. The sequence derives from a man aged 45 to 65 with active or convalescent COVID-19. The specimen sequenced was peripheral blood. CDR3 sequence: CASGTGDEKLFF. For the CDR3, the DNA is TGTGCCAGCGGGACAGGGGATGAAAAACTGTTTTTT.